The 16 T cell receptor beta chains below were found in one sample sequenced in a study of cytomegalovirus exposure and HLA in healthy donors. This PCR relied on a set of 60 Vbeta primers and 13 Jbeta primers. TCRdb's table, derived via immunoSEQ multiplex PCR, lists solely in-frame clones and lacks some. The ten top clones account for around 0.95%, within a sample of approximately 210,000 clones. Sequenced: PBMCs. The origin of the receptors is a woman under 40 in good health and CMV-seropositive.

The chain combines TRBV4-1 with TRBJ1-6; D is unclear. Trimming stripped 4 bases from V and 0 bases from J, with 7 bases between. Germline lookup yields CDR1 MGHRA and CDR2 YSYEKL. This CDR3 is built from 15 residues. CDR3 sequence (DNA): TGCGCCAGCAGCCTAGGGAGCTCCTATAATTCACCCCTCCACTTT. As protein: CASSLGSSYNSPLHF.

The rearrangement joins TRBV4-1 to TRBJ2-3; the match to TRBD2 covers 14 bases. The V gene's germline CDR1 is MGHRA and CDR2 YSYEKL. The CDR3 is 18 residues long. Unmatched junction bases numbered 5, after V lost 3 bases and J lost 0 bases. In DNA form, the CDR3 reads TGCGCCAGCAGCCAGGGACTAGCGGGAGATGGGAGCACAGATACGCAGTATTTT. Translation gives CASSQGLAGDGSTDTQYF.

The gene calls are TRBV10-1 and TRBJ2-1; D call uncertain. The ends were cut back, 4 bases at V and 8 bases at J, with 12 bases in the middle. This CDR3 contains 13 residues. From germline, CDR1 is WNHNN and CDR2 SYGVQD (reference sequence). CDR3 DNA sequence: TGCGCCAGCAGTGGCAGCCTAGGAGATGAGCAGTTCTTC. Protein sequence: CASSGSLGDEQFF.

Worth noting for this clone: Other nucleotide sequences from this sample produce the same CDR3. The chain couples TRBV29-1 to TRBJ2-3, with D unclear. Germline V lookup: CDR1 SQVTM, CDR2 ANQGSEA. V gave up 3 bases and J gave up 1 base, with 2 bases separating them. The length of the CDR3 is 11 residues. The CDR3 protein is CSVDGTDTQYF. Here the CDR3 DNA reads TGCAGCGTTGACGGCACAGATACGCAGTATTTT.

This rearrangement joins TRBV19 to TRBJ2-7, with TRBD1 identical over 9 bases. CDR1 is LNHDA and CDR2 is SQIVND in the germline V gene (reference sequence). The V and J ends lost 5 bases and 5 bases, in that order; junction bases with no gene match: 10. The CDR3 is 15 amino acids. In DNA, the CDR3 is TGTGCCAGTAGTTCCCCCCCGGGACAGGGACACGAGCAGTACTTC. Translated: CASSSPPGQGHEQYF.

The chain uses TRBV19 and TRBJ2-1; weak D call: TRBD1 (6 bases). The CDR3 covers 13 residues. The V and J ends lost 10 bases and 0 bases respectively, with 10 bases between them. Germline lookup yields CDR1 LNHDA and CDR2 SQIVND (reference sequence). DNA for the CDR3: TGTGCCATCCAGGGGAGCTCCTACAATGAGCAGTTCTTC. As protein: CAIQGSSYNEQFF.

The chain combines TRBV7-9 with TRBJ1-3; D is unresolved. With 5 bases removed from V and 0 bases from J, the gap between germline ends came to 14 bases. The CDR3 is 16 amino acids. The germline CDR1 and CDR2 sequences are SEHNR and FQNEAQ (reference sequence). The CDR3 nucleotides are TGTGCCAGCAGCATCCTCGAGGGTGACTCTGGAAACACCATATATTTT. This translates into CASSILEGDSGNTIYF.

The rearrangement links TRBV2 to TRBJ2-7; no definite D call. Trimming left V 4 bases short and J 7 bases short, with 5 bases between. Germline values: CDR1 SNHLY, CDR2 FYNNEI. The CDR3 has 10 residues. The CDR3 coding sequence is TGTGCCAGCAGTGCGTTTGAGCAGTACTTC. This translates into CASSAFEQYF. The variable domain in full, completed from reference TRBV2 and TRBJ2-7, reads EPEVTQTPSHQVTQMGQEVILRCVPISNHLYFYWYRQILGQKVEFLVSFYNNEISEKSEIFDDQFSVERPDGSNFTLKIRSTKLEDSAMYFCASSAFEQYFGPGTRLTVT.

V usage is TRBV11-3 and J usage is TRBJ2-2; a possible D gene is TRBD2 (6 bases). V lost 1 base and J 4 bases, leaving 7 bases between the germline ends. CDR3 length: 14 amino acids. CDR1 is SGHNT, CDR2 YENEEA, per germline. CDR3 coding DNA: TGTGCCAGCAGCTTAGGGGGACTCACCGGGGAGCTGTTTTTT. It yields the protein CASSLGGLTGELFF.

The chain recombines TRBV5-1 with TRBJ2-7, with 7 bases aligning to TRBD1. The trim removed 4 bases at V and 1 base at J, leaving 11 bases unmatched. The germline V gene has CDR1 SGHRS and CDR2 YFSETQ. The CDR3 has 16 amino acids. This CDR3 is CASSHRVGDSSYEQYF. The CDR3 DNA reads TGCGCCAGCAGCCATCGTGTTGGGGACAGTTCCTACGAGCAGTACTTC.

V usage is TRBV4-1 and J usage is TRBJ2-1, with TRBD2 matching 7 bases. Looked up from germline, CDR1 is MGHRA and CDR2 is YSYEKL. The CDR3 extends over 16 amino acids. The V gene end was trimmed by 4 bases and the J gene end by 8 bases; junction bases not matched to a gene: 14. The CDR3 loop is CASSPSGGGGGDEQFF. CDR3 bases: TGCGCCAGCAGCCCCTCCGGGGGTGGGGGAGGGGATGAGCAGTTCTTC.

The V call is TRBV7-6, the J call TRBJ2-3; a possible D gene is TRBD2 (6 bases). CDR3 length: 15 residues. Germline CDR1 SGHVS, CDR2 FNYEAQ. V lost 3 bases and J lost 3, with 13 bases in between. The CDR3 DNA follows: TGTGCCAGCAGCTTTGGAGGGTGGGCTACAGATACGCAGTATTTT. Translation gives CASSFGGWATDTQYF.

The J gene is TRBJ2-1, the V gene TRBV19; 10 bases are shared with TRBD2. Trimming removed 6 bases from V and 2 bases from J; junction bases left unmatched: 1. Germline V gene data show CDR1 as LNHDA and CDR2 as SQIVND (reference sequence). The CDR3 contains 14 residues. CDR3 coding DNA: TGTGCCAGTAGAGCGGGAGGGCCCTACAATGAGCAGTTCTTC. It codes for CASRAGGPYNEQFF.

The rearrangement links TRBV7-9 to TRBJ2-2; 9 nucleotides match TRBD2. Unmatched junction bases numbered 7, after V lost 5 bases and J lost 3 bases. This CDR3 spans 16 amino acids. Germline assignment: CDR1 SEHNR and CDR2 FQNEAQ (reference sequence). In DNA, the CDR3 is TGTGCCAGCAGCCCCCCGCGGGAGGGGGACACCGGGGAGCTGTTTTTT. The encoded protein is CASSPPREGDTGELFF.

The chain uses TRBV6-1 and TRBJ2-7; 9 bases agree with TRBD2. V dropped 4 bases and J dropped 3; count of bases not matched to a gene: 13. Germline-derived CDR1 and CDR2 are MNHNS and SASEGT. There are 17 residues in the CDR3. CDR3 DNA sequence: TGTGCCAGCAGTGCTTCATCATGGCGGGGGGGAAACTACGAGCAGTACTTC. It specifies CASSASSWRGGNYEQYF.

The gene calls are TRBV6-4 and TRBJ2-5; no definite D call. Germline V CDR1 and CDR2: MRHNA, SNTAGT. This CDR3 comprises 17 residues. Trimming pared 4 bases from V and 5 bases from J, leaving 23 bases between. The CDR3 DNA sequence: TGTGCCAGCAGTGGACTCTCGGCGGAAGTGGTAGGCGAGACCCAGTACTTC. Encoded protein: CASSGLSAEVVGETQYF.